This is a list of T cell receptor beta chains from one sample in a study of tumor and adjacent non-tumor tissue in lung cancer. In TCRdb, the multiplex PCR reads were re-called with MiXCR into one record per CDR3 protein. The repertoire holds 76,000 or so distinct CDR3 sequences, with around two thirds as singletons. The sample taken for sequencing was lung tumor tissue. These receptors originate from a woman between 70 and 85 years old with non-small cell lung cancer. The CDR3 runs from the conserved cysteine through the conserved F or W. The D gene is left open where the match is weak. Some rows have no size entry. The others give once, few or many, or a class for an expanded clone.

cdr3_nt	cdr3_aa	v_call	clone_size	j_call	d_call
TGTGCCAGCTTACAAGGGGGGACAGGGAGACACTACAATCAGCCCCAGCATTTC	CASLQGGTGRHYNQPQHF	TRBV6-6	once	TRBJ1-5	TRBD1
TGTGCCAGCAGTACGAACAGCACTGGACAGCCCCAGCATTTT	CASSTNSTGQPQHF	TRBV6-5	once	TRBJ1-5	NA
TGCAGTGCTAGAGAAATTAGTCGTGCTAGCGGGAGAGAGGAGACTCAGTACTTC	CSAREISRASGREETQYF	TRBV20-1	many	TRBJ2-5	TRBD2
TGCAGCGGTTACCTAGCGGGACGAAGAACAGATACGCAGTATTTT	CSGYLAGRRTDTQYF	TRBV29-1	few	TRBJ2-3	TRBD2
TGTGCCAGCAGCAGGTCAGCAGGAAACCTCTACAATGAGCAGTTCTTC	CASSRSAGNLYNEQFF	TRBV11-2	NA	TRBJ2-1	NA
TGTACCAGCAGCACCGGGACAGGGGGTTTGCGTCGGTACTTC	CTSSTGTGGLRRYF	TRBV6-1	NA	TRBJ2-7	TRBD1
TGCAGCGTTGCGCATACGAACACTGAGGCTTTCTTT	CSVAHTNTEAFF	TRBV29-1	NA	TRBJ1-1	NA
TGTGCCAGCAGTTCTGGACAGGTGTATGGTTACATCTTC	CASSSGQVYGYIF	TRBV28	NA	TRBJ1-2	TRBD1
TGTACCAACAGCCAGTGGGACAGGGCCTACGAGCAGTACTTC	CTNSQWDRAYEQYF	TRBV14	NA	TRBJ2-7	TRBD1
TGTGCCAGCAACTATAGCGGTAGCACAGATACGCATTATTTT	CASNYSGSTDTHYF	TRBV4-2	NA	TRBJ2-3	NA
TGTGCCACTAGCAGAGATCAAAATCAGCCCCAGCATTTT	CATSRDQNQPQHF	TRBV15	NA	TRBJ1-5	NA
TGCGCCAGCAGCCAGGAGACACAAGCGAACACGGGGGAGCTGTTTTTT	CASSQETQANTGELFF	TRBV4-1	NA	TRBJ2-2	NA
TGTGCCTGGGGTGTCGGGGTAGTGGGAGCCACTGAAGCTTTCTTT	CAWGVGVVGATEAFF	TRBV30	NA	TRBJ1-1	NA
TGCGCCAGCAGTGAGCCTCGAACCCGTTCTAGCACAGATACGCAGTATTTT	CASSEPRTRSSTDTQYF	TRBV10-2	many	TRBJ2-3	NA
TGTGCCAGCAGGGCAGGGGCGAAGCCTGGGTACGAGCAGTACTTC	CASRAGAKPGYEQYF	TRBV2	NA	TRBJ2-7	NA
TGTGCCTGGATGGTCTTCAGCGGTGCCCAAGAGACCCAGTATTTC	CAWMVFSGAQETQYF	TRBV30	NA	TRBJ2-5	NA
TGTGCCAGCAGACCATCGACTAGCGGGAGAAATGAGCAGTTCTTC	CASRPSTSGRNEQFF	TRBV6-1	many	TRBJ2-1	TRBD2
TGCACTAGTGCCATGACCAGGATTGGACAGGGGGCCGAGTTGAACACTGAAGCTTTCTTT	CTSAMTRIGQGAELNTEAFF	TRBV12-5	NA	TRBJ1-1	TRBD1
TGCAGTGTTAGCGACTCGGGGGTGGGGAGGCCCTACGAGCAGTACTTC	CSVSDSGVGRPYEQYF	TRBV20-1	NA	TRBJ2-7	NA
TGTGCCAGCAGTTTATCGATTTTGGTTTCCAACGAGCAGTACTTC	CASSLSILVSNEQYF	TRBV27	many	TRBJ2-7	NA
TGTGCCAGCAGTGACCCCCTAGGTCTTGCCCACAAGCAGTACTTC	CASSDPLGLAHKQYF	TRBV6-2/TRBV6-3	NA	TRBJ2-7	NA
TGTGCCAGCTCGGGGACCACAGGGAGCAACGAGCAGTACTTC	CASSGTTGSNEQYF	TRBV18	NA	TRBJ2-7	NA
TGCAGTGCCCAAATTGCGGGAGTAATAGATACGCAGTATTTT	CSAQIAGVIDTQYF	TRBV20-1	many	TRBJ2-3	TRBD2
TGCAGCGTCATCACAGGGATCGGAGAGACCCAGTACTTC	CSVITGIGETQYF	TRBV29-1	NA	TRBJ2-5	NA
TGTGTCAGCAGCTTCCACGGCACTTCCTACAATGAGCAGTTCTTC	CVSSFHGTSYNEQFF	TRBV7-9	NA	TRBJ2-1	NA
TGCATCCTTGTAGGGACAGGGGGCTACGAGCAGTACTTC	CILVGTGGYEQYF	TRBV29-1	NA	TRBJ2-7	TRBD1
TGCGCCAACTGTGAGTGGAGCACTCAGAACACTGAAGCCTTCTTT	CANCEWSTQNTEAFF	TRBV10-2	NA	TRBJ1-1	NA
TGCAGTGCTAGAGTTCACAGCATGAACACTGAAGCTTTCTTT	CSARVHSMNTEAFF	TRBV20-1	many	TRBJ1-1	NA
TGTGCCAGCAGTTACTCTCCTAGCGGGAGCACATACGAGCAGTACTTC	CASSYSPSGSTYEQYF	TRBV6-6	NA	TRBJ2-7	TRBD2
TGCGCCAGCAGCCCAGTGAGGGCCATGGATGCGCAGTTCTTC	CASSPVRAMDAQFF	TRBV5-4	NA	TRBJ2-1	NA
TGCAGCGTCGGACAGGGGGGGATTAACGTAAAACTGTTTTTT	CSVGQGGINVKLFF	TRBV29-1	NA	TRBJ1-4	TRBD1